The T cell receptor beta chain described here comes from a study of shared clonotypes between healthy human individuals. Study observations and caveats: Genetic and exposure-history diversity was limited by the small donor number.

The CDR3 length is 11 residues. Germline-derived CDR1 and CDR2 are SGHDT and YYEEEE. With 2 bases removed from V and 8 bases from J, the gap between germline ends came to 4 bases. Turning to this clone: The antigen remains undetermined. Other DNA sequences in this specimen translate into the identical CDR3.

Data came from immunoSEQ multiplex PCR; TCRdb stores just in-frame clones and leaves some out. The table includes a few million clones, roughly 92% detected once. This rearrangement joins TRBV5-6 to TRBJ2-2; D gene unclear. The sequence was collected from a man younger than 35 in good health. Sequenced material: naive CD4+ T cells sorted from blood. Subset meaning: CD45RA+ positively selected. CDR3 residues: CASSFAGELFF. In nucleotides, the CDR3 is TGTGCCAGCAGCTTTGCTGGGGAGCTGTTTTTT.